This T cell receptor (beta chain) was sequenced in a study of OX40 agonist ivuxolimab in advanced cancers. Across the whole study: Eligibility admitted prior anti-PD-1, anti-PD-L1 or anti-CTLA-4 therapy; 30% to 40% had some.

The V gene's germline CDR1 is SGDLS and CDR2 YYNGEE. The ends lost 3 bases at V and 2 bases at J; junction bases unmatched: 8. The CDR3 length is 19 residues. Some clones are missing from TCRdb's copy, which holds only in-frame ones; the method was immunoSEQ multiplex PCR. The sample lists 30,000 or so clones, 75% to 85% occurring once. The chain uses TRBV9 and TRBJ2-1, with 16 bases aligning to TRBD2. This clonotype was obtained from an adult with an advanced solid tumor such as melanoma, head and neck, liver or kidney cancer. This specimen was CD4+ or CD8+ T cells sorted from blood, taken in a trial of the OX40 agonist ivuxolimab. Written as DNA, the CDR3 is TGTGCCAGCAGCGGGCCGGGACTAGCGGGGGGGCCCGCCTACAATGAGCAGTTCTTC. Amino acid sequence: CASSGPGLAGGPAYNEQFF.